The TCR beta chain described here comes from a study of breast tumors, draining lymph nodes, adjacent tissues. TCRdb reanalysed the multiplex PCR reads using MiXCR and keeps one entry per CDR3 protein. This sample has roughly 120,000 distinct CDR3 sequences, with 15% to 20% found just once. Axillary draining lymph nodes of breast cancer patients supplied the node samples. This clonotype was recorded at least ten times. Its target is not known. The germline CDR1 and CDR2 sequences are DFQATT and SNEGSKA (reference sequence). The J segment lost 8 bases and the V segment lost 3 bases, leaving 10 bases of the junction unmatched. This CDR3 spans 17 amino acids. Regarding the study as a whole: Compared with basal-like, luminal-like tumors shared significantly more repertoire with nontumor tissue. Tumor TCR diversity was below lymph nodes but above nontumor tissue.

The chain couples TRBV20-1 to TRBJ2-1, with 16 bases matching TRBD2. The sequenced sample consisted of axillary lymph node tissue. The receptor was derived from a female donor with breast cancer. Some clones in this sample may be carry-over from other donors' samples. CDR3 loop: CSARGGLAGGPGDEQFF. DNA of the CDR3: TGCAGTGCTAGGGGGGGACTAGCGGGAGGGCCAGGGGATGAGCAGTTCTTC.